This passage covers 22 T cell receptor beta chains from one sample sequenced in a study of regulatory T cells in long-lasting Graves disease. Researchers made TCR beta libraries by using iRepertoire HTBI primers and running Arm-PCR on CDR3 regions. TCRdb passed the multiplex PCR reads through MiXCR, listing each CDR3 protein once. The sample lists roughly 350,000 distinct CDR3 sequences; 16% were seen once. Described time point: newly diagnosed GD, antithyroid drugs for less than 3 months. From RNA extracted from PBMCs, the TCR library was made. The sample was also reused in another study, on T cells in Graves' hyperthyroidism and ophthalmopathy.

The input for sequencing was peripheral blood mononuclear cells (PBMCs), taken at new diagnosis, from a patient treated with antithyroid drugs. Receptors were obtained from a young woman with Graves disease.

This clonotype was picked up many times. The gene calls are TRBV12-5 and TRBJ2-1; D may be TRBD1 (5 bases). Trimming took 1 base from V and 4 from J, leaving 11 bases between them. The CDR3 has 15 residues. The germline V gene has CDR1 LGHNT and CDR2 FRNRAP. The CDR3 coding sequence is TGTGCTAGTGGTTTGGGGCGCTCAGGGTACAATGAGCAGTTCTTC. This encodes CASGLGRSGYNEQFF. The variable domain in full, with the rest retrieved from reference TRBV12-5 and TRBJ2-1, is DARVTQTPRHKVTEMGQEVTMRCQPILGHNTVFWYRQTMMQGLELLAYFRNRAPLDDSGMPKDRFSAEMPDATLATLKIQPSEPRDSAVYFCASGLGRSGYNEQFFGPGTRLTVL.

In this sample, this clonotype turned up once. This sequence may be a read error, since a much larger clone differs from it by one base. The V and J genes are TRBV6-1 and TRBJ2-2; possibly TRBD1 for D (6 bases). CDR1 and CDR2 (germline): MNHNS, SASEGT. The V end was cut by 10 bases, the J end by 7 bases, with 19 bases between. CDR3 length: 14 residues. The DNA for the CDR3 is TGTGCCATCCAATCCAGGGGACCAGGCGGGGAGCTGTTTTTT. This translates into CAIQSRGPGGELFF.

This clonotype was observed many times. The CDR3 coding sequence is TGTGCCAGCTCAACCACCAGGAGTGGTGAAGCTTTCTTT. Encoded protein: CASSTTRSGEAFF. The chain uses TRBV18 and TRBJ1-1; D is undetermined. V lost 5 bases, J lost 7 bases, and 14 bases lay in between. The CDR3 has 13 amino acids. Germline assignment: CDR1 KGHSH and CDR2 LQKENI.

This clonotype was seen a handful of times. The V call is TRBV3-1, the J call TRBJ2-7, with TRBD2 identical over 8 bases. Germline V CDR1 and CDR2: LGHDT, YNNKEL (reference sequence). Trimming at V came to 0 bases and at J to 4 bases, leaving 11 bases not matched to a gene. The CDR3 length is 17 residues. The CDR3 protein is CASSQEAAGGVDYEQYF. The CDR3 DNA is TGTGCCAGCAGCCAAGAGGCAGCCGGGGGGGTAGATTACGAGCAGTACTTC.

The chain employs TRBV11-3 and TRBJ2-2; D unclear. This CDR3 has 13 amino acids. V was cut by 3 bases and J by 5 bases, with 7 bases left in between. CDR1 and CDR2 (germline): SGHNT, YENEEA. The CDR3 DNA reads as TGTGCCAGCAGCTTGAGAAGAACCGGGGAGCTGTTTTTT. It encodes CASSLRRTGELFF. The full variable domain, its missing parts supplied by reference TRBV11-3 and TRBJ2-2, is EAGVVQSPRYKIIEKKQPVAFWCNPISGHNTLYWYLQNLGQGPELLIRYENEEAVDDSQLPKDRFSAERLKGVDSTLKIQPAELGDSAVYLCASSLRRTGELFFGEGSRLTVL.

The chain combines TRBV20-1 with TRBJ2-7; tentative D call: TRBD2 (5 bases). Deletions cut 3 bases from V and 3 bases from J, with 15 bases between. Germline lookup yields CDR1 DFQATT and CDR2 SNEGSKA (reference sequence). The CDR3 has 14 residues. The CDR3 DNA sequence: TGCAGTGCTAGGGGTTTTGGGAGTGACTACGAGCAGTACTTC. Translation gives CSARGFGSDYEQYF.

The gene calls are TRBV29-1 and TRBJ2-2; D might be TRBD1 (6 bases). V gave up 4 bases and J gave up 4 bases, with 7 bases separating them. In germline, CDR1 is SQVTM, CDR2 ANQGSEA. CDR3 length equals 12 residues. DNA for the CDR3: TGCAGCGTTGCAGGGGCCACCGGGGAGCTGTTTTTT. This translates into CSVAGATGELFF.

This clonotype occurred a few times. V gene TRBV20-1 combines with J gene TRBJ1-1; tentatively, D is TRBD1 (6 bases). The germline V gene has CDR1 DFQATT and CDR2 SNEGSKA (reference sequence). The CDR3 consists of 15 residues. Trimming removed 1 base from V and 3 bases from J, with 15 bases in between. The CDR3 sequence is CSARAPQGPHTEAFF. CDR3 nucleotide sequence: TGCAGTGCTAGAGCCCCCCAGGGGCCGCACACTGAAGCTTTCTTT.

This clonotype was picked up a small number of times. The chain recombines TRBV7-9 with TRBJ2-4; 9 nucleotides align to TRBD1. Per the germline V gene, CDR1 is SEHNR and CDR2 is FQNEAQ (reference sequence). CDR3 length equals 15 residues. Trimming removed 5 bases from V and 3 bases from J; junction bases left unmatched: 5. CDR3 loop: CASSPDRGGKNIQYF. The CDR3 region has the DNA TGTGCCAGCAGCCCGGACAGGGGAGGCAAAAACATTCAGTACTTC. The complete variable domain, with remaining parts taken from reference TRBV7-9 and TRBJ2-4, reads DTGVSQNPRHKITKRGQNVTFRCDPISEHNRLYWYRQTLGQGPEFLTYFQNEAQLEKSRLLSDRFSAERPKGSFSTLEIQRTEQGDSAMYLCASSPDRGGKNIQYFGAGTRLSVL.

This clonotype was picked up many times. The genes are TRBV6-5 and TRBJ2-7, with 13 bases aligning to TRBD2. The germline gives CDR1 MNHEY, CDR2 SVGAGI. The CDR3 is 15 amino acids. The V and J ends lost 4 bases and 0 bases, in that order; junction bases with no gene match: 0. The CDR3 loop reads CASSWTSGSSYEQYF. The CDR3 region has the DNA TGTGCCAGCAGTTGGACTAGCGGGAGCTCCTACGAGCAGTACTTC.

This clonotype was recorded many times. The CDR3 reads CASSRRGLDQETQYF. CDR3 coding DNA: TGTGCCAGCAGCCGCCGCGGGCTAGACCAAGAGACCCAGTACTTC. This chain links TRBV12-3 or TRBV12-4 with TRBJ2-5, with D possibly TRBD2 on 5 matching bases. Between the trimmed V and J ends, which lost 6 bases and 0 bases, there was a span of 14 bases. This CDR3 region has 15 residues.

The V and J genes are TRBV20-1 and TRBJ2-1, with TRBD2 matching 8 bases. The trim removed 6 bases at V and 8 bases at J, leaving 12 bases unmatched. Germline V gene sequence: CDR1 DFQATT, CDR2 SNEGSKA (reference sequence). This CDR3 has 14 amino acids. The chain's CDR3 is CSALGLALDDEQFF. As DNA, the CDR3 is TGCAGTGCCCTTGGACTAGCCCTAGATGATGAGCAGTTCTTC.

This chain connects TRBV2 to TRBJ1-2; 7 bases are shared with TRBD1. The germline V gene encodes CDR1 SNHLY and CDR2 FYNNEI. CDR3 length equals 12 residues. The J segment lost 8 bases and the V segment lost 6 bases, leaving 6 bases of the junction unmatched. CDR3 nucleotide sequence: TGTGCCAGCAGGAGAGGGGGCTGGGGCTACACCTTC. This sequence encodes CASRRGGWGYTF.

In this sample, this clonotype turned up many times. The CDR3 here is CASSLGDSYEQYF. The CDR3, as DNA: TGTGCCAGCAGCTTGGGGGACAGCTACGAGCAGTACTTC. This rearrangement joins TRBV7-9 to TRBJ2-7, with 7 nucleotides matching TRBD1. V was clipped by 3 bases and J by 3 bases; unmatched bases: 2. The CDR3 is 13 amino acids. Germline V gene data show CDR1 as SEHNR and CDR2 as FQNEAQ (reference sequence).

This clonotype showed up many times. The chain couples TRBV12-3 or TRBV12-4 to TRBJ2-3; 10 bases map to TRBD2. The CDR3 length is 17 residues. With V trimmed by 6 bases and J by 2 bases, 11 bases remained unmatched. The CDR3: CASRALAGTPHTDTQYF. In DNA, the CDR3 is TGTGCCAGCAGAGCACTAGCGGGGACACCTCACACAGATACGCAGTATTTT.

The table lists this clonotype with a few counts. The CDR3 reads CASSVAGGGTNEKLFF. The DNA of the CDR3 is TGTGCCAGCAGCGTAGCCGGGGGCGGAACTAATGAAAAACTGTTTTTT. This chain uses TRBV9 with TRBJ1-4; possible D gene TRBD1, 6 bases. Germline V gives CDR1 SGDLS, CDR2 YYNGEE. The CDR3 has 16 residues. V was clipped by 0 bases and J by 1 base, with 10 bases between them.

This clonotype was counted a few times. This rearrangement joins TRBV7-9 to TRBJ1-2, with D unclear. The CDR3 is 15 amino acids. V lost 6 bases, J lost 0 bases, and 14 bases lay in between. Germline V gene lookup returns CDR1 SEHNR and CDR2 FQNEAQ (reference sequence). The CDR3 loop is CASSPEAQTNYGYTF. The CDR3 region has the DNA TGTGCCAGCAGTCCGGAGGCACAAACTAACTATGGCTACACCTTC.

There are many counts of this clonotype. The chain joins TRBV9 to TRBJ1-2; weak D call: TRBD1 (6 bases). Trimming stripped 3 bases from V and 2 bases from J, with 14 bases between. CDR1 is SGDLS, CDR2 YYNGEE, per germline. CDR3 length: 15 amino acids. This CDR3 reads CASSDPKGVNYGYTF. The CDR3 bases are TGTGCCAGCAGCGATCCTAAGGGGGTGAACTATGGCTACACCTTC.

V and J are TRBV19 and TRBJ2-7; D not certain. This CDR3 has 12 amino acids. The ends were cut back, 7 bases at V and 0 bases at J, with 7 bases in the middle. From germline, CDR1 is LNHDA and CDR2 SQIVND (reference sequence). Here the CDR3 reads CASNGNSYEQYF. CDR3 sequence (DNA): TGTGCCAGTAATGGAAACTCCTACGAGCAGTACTTC.

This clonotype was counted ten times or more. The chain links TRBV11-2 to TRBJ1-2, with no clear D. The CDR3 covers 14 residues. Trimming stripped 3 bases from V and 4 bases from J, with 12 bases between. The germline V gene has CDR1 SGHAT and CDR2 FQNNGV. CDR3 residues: CASSFPGGSYGYTF. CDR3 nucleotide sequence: TGTGCCAGCAGCTTCCCCGGAGGATCCTATGGCTACACCTTC. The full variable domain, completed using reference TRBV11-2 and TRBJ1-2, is EAGVAQSPRYKIIEKRQSVAFWCNPISGHATLYWYQQILGQGPKLLIQFQNNGVVDDSQLPKDRFSAERLKGVDSTLKIQPAKLEDSAVYLCASSFPGGSYGYTFGSGTRLTVV.

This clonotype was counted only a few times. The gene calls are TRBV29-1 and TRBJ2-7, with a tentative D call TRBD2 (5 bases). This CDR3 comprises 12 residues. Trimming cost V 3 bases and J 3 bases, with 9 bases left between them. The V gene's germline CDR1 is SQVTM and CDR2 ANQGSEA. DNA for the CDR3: TGCAGCGTTGATGAGGGTCTCTACGAGCAGTACTTC. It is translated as CSVDEGLYEQYF.

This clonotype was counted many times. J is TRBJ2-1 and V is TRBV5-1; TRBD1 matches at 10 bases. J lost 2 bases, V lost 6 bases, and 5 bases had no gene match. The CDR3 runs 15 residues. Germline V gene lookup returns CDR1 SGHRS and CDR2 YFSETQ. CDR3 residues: CASKRQGATYNEQFF. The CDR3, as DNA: TGCGCCAGCAAACGACAGGGGGCGACCTACAATGAGCAGTTCTTC.